One sample yielded the 8 T cell receptor beta chains listed below, sequenced in a study of T cells after yellow fever vaccination. TCRdb re-derived calls from the 5' RACE reads in MiXCR, one entry per CDR3 protein. The sample lists about 260,000 distinct CDR3 sequences, around 5.3% seen once, with approximately 3.5% in the top ten. The source was CD4+ T cells sorted from PBMCs, collected on the day of the yellow fever booster vaccination. The receptors were gathered from a man younger than 35 who received the YFV17D yellow fever vaccine.

The table lists this clonotype with many counts. The chain uses TRBV20-1 and TRBJ1-5; D unresolved. Germline assignment: CDR1 DFQATT and CDR2 SNEGSKA (reference sequence). This CDR3 comprises 12 residues. With 0 bases removed from V and 7 bases from J, the gap between germline ends came to 7 bases. DNA of the CDR3: TGCAGTGCTAGAGATCGGGTACAGCCCCAGCATTTT. It is translated as CSARDRVQPQHF.

This clonotype was seen a few times. The rearrangement links TRBV28 to TRBJ2-4; possible D gene TRBD2, 5 bases. CDR1 and CDR2 from the germline V gene are MDHEN and SYDVKM. The CDR3 extends over 13 amino acids. V was pared by 5 bases and J by 5 bases, with 10 bases between. The CDR3 nucleotides are TGTGCCAGCAGTCCCCGGACTGAAAACATTCAGTACTTC. This encodes CASSPRTENIQYF.

The chain has TRBV12-5 and TRBJ1-1, with a weak D call TRBD1 (6 bases). This CDR3 is 17 amino acids long. V lost 0 bases, J lost 3 bases, and 17 bases lay in between. CDR1 is LGHNT and CDR2 is FRNRAP in the germline V gene. As DNA, the CDR3 is TGTGCTAGTGGTTTGGTACCCCGGGAGGGGGTGGACACTGAAGCTTTCTTT. It specifies CASGLVPREGVDTEAFF.

This clonotype has only a few counts. The chain couples TRBV28 to TRBJ2-2, with D possibly TRBD2 on 5 matching bases. V gave up 6 bases and J gave up 2 bases, with 19 bases separating them. This CDR3 has 17 amino acids. Germline-derived CDR1 and CDR2 are MDHEN and SYDVKM. In DNA form, the CDR3 reads TGTGCCAGCAGCCTCCTCCGGGTTGGGAGCAACACCGGGGAGCTGTTTTTT. This gives the protein CASSLLRVGSNTGELFF.

The V and J genes are TRBV5-1 and TRBJ1-1, with D maybe TRBD1 (5 bases). CDR3 length equals 13 residues. The V end lost 4 bases, the J end lost 5 bases, and 12 bases lay between the germline ends. Germline lookup yields CDR1 SGHRS and CDR2 YFSETQ. The CDR3 spells CASSPDRKTEAFF. The CDR3 DNA follows: TGCGCCAGCAGCCCTGACAGAAAGACTGAAGCTTTCTTT.

Concerning this clonotype: An end of the junction differs from the germline gene, which may be a read error. This chain links TRBV7-7 with TRBJ2-1; no clear D gene. CDR1 and CDR2 from the germline V gene are SSHAT and FNYEAQ (reference sequence). The CDR3 has 15 amino acids. CDR3 sequence reads: CASSPLGRGYNEQFF. The CDR3 DNA reads TGTGCTAGCAGCCCCTTGGGTAGAGGTTACAATGAGCAGTTCTTC. The full variable domain, completed using reference TRBV7-7 and TRBJ2-1, is GAGVSQSPRYKVTKRGQDVTLRCDPISSHATLYWYQQALGQGPEFLTYFNYEAQPDKSGLPSDRFSAERPEGSISTLTIQRTEQRDSAMYRCASSPLGRGYNEQFFGPGTRLTVL.

This clonotype was detected only a few times. The V call is TRBV5-1, the J call TRBJ2-1, with 9 bases that match TRBD2. Germline CDR1 is SGHRS and CDR2 is YFSETQ. This CDR3 contains 16 residues. Trimming removed 0 bases from V and 11 bases from J; junction bases left unmatched: 12. CDR3 DNA sequence: TGCGCCAGCAGCTTGGGATTTAGCGGGGGTTCTACCAAGCAGTTCTTC. It codes for CASSLGFSGGSTKQFF.

This chain joins TRBV5-1 and TRBJ2-3, with 7 bases that match TRBD1. Trimming removed 2 bases from V and 2 bases from J; junction bases left unmatched: 11. This CDR3 has 17 residues. Germline V CDR1 and CDR2: SGHRS, YFSETQ. CDR3 region: CASSFPRDREFTDTQYF. CDR3 in DNA: TGCGCCAGCAGCTTCCCCCGGGACAGAGAATTCACAGATACGCAGTATTTT.